A selection of T cell receptor beta chains follows, all from one sample in a study of molecular identifiers for immune sequencing clone quantification. TCRdb passed the PCR reads through MiXCR, listing each CDR3 protein once. The sample lists nearly 650,000 distinct CDR3 sequences, about 25% occurring once. Sequenced: naive CD8+ T cells from blood, with Jurkat cell RNA spiked in. These receptors all come from a human donor in good health. Some libraries in this study had Jurkat cell RNA spiked in. CDR3s include the opening cysteine and the closing phenylalanine or tryptophan. Each record gives: D gene, J gene, V gene, clone size, CDR3 DNA, CDR3 protein. D genes are given only for firm matches. Where a row states a size, it is once, few, many or the class of an expanded clone; other rows omit it.

d_call: .; j_call: TRBJ1-3; v_call: TRBV30; clone_size: many; cdr3_nt: TGTGCCTGGACTGGAAACACCATATATTTT; cdr3_aa: CAWTGNTIYF
d_call: .; j_call: TRBJ2-1; v_call: TRBV12-3/TRBV12-4; clone_size: few; cdr3_nt: TGTGCCAGCACCGCGGGCAGAGGGGATGAGCAGTTCTTC; cdr3_aa: CASTAGRGDEQFF
d_call: .; j_call: TRBJ1-1; v_call: TRBV9; clone_size: .; cdr3_nt: TGTGCCAGCAGCCCAGGTGGAGTTCGGAACTCTGAAGCTTTCTTT; cdr3_aa: CASSPGGVRNSEAFF
d_call: .; j_call: TRBJ2-4; v_call: TRBV28; clone_size: few; cdr3_nt: TGTGCCACCTCGGACAGGGAGGGCAAAAACATTCAGTACTTC; cdr3_aa: CATSDREGKNIQYF
d_call: .; j_call: TRBJ2-1; v_call: TRBV25-1; clone_size: .; cdr3_nt: TGTGCCAGCAGTGAATATTTGGAGGCCAGGGAGCAGTTCTTC; cdr3_aa: CASSEYLEAREQFF
d_call: TRBD2; j_call: TRBJ2-1; v_call: TRBV7-6; clone_size: few; cdr3_nt: TGTGCCAGCAGCTTAGAGGGTAGCCCGGGGACTAGCGATGGTGAGCAGTTCTTC; cdr3_aa: CASSLEGSPGTSDGEQFF
d_call: TRBD2; j_call: TRBJ2-7; v_call: TRBV28; clone_size: many; cdr3_nt: TGTGCCAGCAGTTTTTTCGGGGGGGACGAGCAGTACTTC; cdr3_aa: CASSFFGGDEQYF
d_call: TRBD2; j_call: TRBJ2-5; v_call: TRBV7-2; clone_size: .; cdr3_nt: TGTGCCAGCAGCTTAGTTGGGTCCGGGGGGGAGACCCAGTACTTC; cdr3_aa: CASSLVGSGGETQYF
d_call: .; j_call: TRBJ2-7; v_call: TRBV28; clone_size: .; cdr3_nt: TGTGCCAGCACCTCACCTCCAGGAGCGATAGGTTCCTACGAGCAGTACTTC; cdr3_aa: CASTSPPGAIGSYEQYF
d_call: .; j_call: TRBJ1-2; v_call: TRBV4-1; clone_size: few; cdr3_nt: TGCGCCAGCAGCCAAAATCAGGGAAACTATGGCTACACCTTC; cdr3_aa: CASSQNQGNYGYTF
d_call: .; j_call: TRBJ1-1; v_call: TRBV3-1; clone_size: many; cdr3_nt: TGTGCCAGCAGCCAGGGTAGCACTGAAGCTTTCTTT; cdr3_aa: CASSQGSTEAFF
d_call: TRBD1; j_call: TRBJ2-1; v_call: TRBV4-1; clone_size: .; cdr3_nt: TGCGCCAGCAGCCAAGGAAGGACAGGGAACAATGAGCAGTTCTTC; cdr3_aa: CASSQGRTGNNEQFF
d_call: TRBD1; j_call: TRBJ1-2; v_call: TRBV4-3; clone_size: .; cdr3_nt: TGCGCCAGCAGCCAGGGGACAGGAGATCAAGAAGGCTACACCTTC; cdr3_aa: CASSQGTGDQEGYTF
d_call: .; j_call: TRBJ2-3; v_call: TRBV6-5; clone_size: many; cdr3_nt: TGTGCCAGCAGTTTCTCGGGAGTGACAGATACGCAGTATTTT; cdr3_aa: CASSFSGVTDTQYF
d_call: TRBD1; j_call: TRBJ2-3; v_call: TRBV2; clone_size: many; cdr3_nt: TGTGCCAGCAGTGAAGCGGGCGACAGGGCGACAGATACGCAGTATTTT; cdr3_aa: CASSEAGDRATDTQYF
d_call: TRBD1; j_call: TRBJ2-7; v_call: TRBV7-2; clone_size: .; cdr3_nt: TGTGCCAGCAGCGGTTACAGGGGCAACGAGCAGTACTTC; cdr3_aa: CASSGYRGNEQYF
d_call: .; j_call: TRBJ2-7; v_call: TRBV28; clone_size: many; cdr3_nt: TGTGCCAGCAGTTCTGTGGGCTCGGAGCAGTACTTC; cdr3_aa: CASSSVGSEQYF
d_call: .; j_call: TRBJ2-5; v_call: TRBV5-6; clone_size: few; cdr3_nt: TGTGCCAGCAGCTTGAGGGGGGCAGGGTGGGGAGAGACCCAGTACTTC; cdr3_aa: CASSLRGAGWGETQYF
d_call: .; j_call: TRBJ1-4; v_call: TRBV7-9; clone_size: many; cdr3_nt: TGTGCCAGCAGCCCACGGCTTGGAGGTGAAAAACTGTTTTTT; cdr3_aa: CASSPRLGGEKLFF
d_call: TRBD1; j_call: TRBJ2-5; v_call: TRBV9; clone_size: many; cdr3_nt: TGTGCCAGCAGCGAGGGACAGGGGGCCGGAGAGACCCAGTACTTC; cdr3_aa: CASSEGQGAGETQYF
d_call: .; j_call: TRBJ2-5; v_call: TRBV6-5; clone_size: many; cdr3_nt: TGTGCCAGCAGTTCCCCGGGCTGGAGGGACCAGTACTTC; cdr3_aa: CASSSPGWRDQYF
d_call: TRBD2; j_call: TRBJ2-7; v_call: TRBV30; clone_size: .; cdr3_nt: TGTGCCTGGAGTTTGGGAGCGGGAGTCGACGAGCAGTACTTC; cdr3_aa: CAWSLGAGVDEQYF
d_call: .; j_call: TRBJ2-5; v_call: TRBV20-1; clone_size: few; cdr3_nt: TGCAGTGCTAGAGATATGAGTAGTACCCAGACCCAGTACTTC; cdr3_aa: CSARDMSSTQTQYF
d_call: .; j_call: TRBJ2-2; v_call: TRBV9; clone_size: .; cdr3_nt: TGTGCCAGCAGCGGACCCGGCGGCCCCGGGGAGCTGTTTTTT; cdr3_aa: CASSGPGGPGELFF
d_call: TRBD1; j_call: TRBJ2-7; v_call: TRBV7-9; clone_size: .; cdr3_nt: TGTGCCAGCAGCCCAGGGGGCGCGGGGGAGCAGTACTTC; cdr3_aa: CASSPGGAGEQYF
d_call: .; j_call: TRBJ1-1; v_call: TRBV30; clone_size: many; cdr3_nt: TGTGCCTGGAGTGTACCAGGGAACACTGAAGCTTTCTTT; cdr3_aa: CAWSVPGNTEAFF
d_call: .; j_call: TRBJ2-1; v_call: TRBV7-6; clone_size: .; cdr3_nt: TGTGCCAGCAGCTTAGTGAGGTTCAACGCCTACAATGAGCAGTTCTTC; cdr3_aa: CASSLVRFNAYNEQFF
d_call: TRBD1; j_call: TRBJ2-7; v_call: TRBV11-2; clone_size: many; cdr3_nt: TGTGCCAGCAGCTTAGGTCGCAGGGGGCACGAGCAGTACTTC; cdr3_aa: CASSLGRRGHEQYF
d_call: .; j_call: TRBJ2-3; v_call: TRBV6-7; clone_size: many; cdr3_nt: TGTGCCAGCAGTCGCAGGGAGGACACAGATACGCAGTATTTT; cdr3_aa: CASSRREDTDTQYF
d_call: .; j_call: TRBJ2-7; v_call: TRBV10-3; clone_size: few; cdr3_nt: TGTGCCATCAGTGAAGCTAGCGTCGAGCAGTACTTC; cdr3_aa: CAISEASVEQYF
d_call: TRBD1; j_call: TRBJ1-1; v_call: TRBV5-1; clone_size: .; cdr3_nt: TGCGCCAGCAGCACGGGACAGAGATTCACTGAAGCTTTCTTT; cdr3_aa: CASSTGQRFTEAFF
d_call: .; j_call: TRBJ2-2; v_call: TRBV24-1; clone_size: .; cdr3_nt: TGTGCCACCAGGAAGTCGTGGGGGGCGTTAAACACCGGGGAGCTGTTTTTT; cdr3_aa: CATRKSWGALNTGELFF
d_call: TRBD1; j_call: TRBJ1-2; v_call: TRBV18; clone_size: few; cdr3_nt: TGTGCCAGCTCAGGACAGGGGGCGAACTATGGCTACACCTTC; cdr3_aa: CASSGQGANYGYTF